This note documents a single TCR beta chain sequence. Its antigen is unknown. The data stem from a study of T cell responses to AZD1222 COVID-19 vaccine. Whole-study results and caveats: Donors, mostly white British, included more females; clonal diversity was possibly underestimated. There were vaccine-associated CD4 TCRs across spike, dominant at 160-218 and 743-854. Researchers took repertoire samples only after the peak T cell response had come.

The data were produced by immunoSEQ multiplex PCR, yet TCRdb's version contains in-frame clones alone and is incomplete. The sample contains fewer than 200,000 clones, around 90% of which appear only once. The CDR3 loop spans 14 amino acids. Germline V gives CDR1 MNHEY, CDR2 SVGEGT. V lost 4 bases to trimming and J lost 6 bases, with 13 bases between them. The material sequenced was peripheral blood, taken 28 days after the second dose of the MenACWY control vaccine. The rearrangement uses TRBV6-2 or TRBV6-3 and TRBJ1-5, with D possibly matching TRBD1 (5 bases). This TCR was sampled from an adult who received the MenACWY meningococcal vaccine as a control. Here the CDR3 reads CASSWAGYPQPQHF. In DNA, the CDR3 is TGTGCCAGCAGTTGGGCAGGGTACCCTCAGCCCCAGCATTTT.